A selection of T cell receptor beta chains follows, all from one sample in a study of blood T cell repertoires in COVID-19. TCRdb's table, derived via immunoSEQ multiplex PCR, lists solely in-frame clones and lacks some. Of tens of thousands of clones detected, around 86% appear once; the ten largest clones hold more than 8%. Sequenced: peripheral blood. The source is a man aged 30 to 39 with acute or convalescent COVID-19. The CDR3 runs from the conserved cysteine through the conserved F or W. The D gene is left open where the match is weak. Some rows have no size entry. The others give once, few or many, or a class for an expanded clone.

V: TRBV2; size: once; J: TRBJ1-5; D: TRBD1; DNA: TGTGCCAGCAGACGGGACAGTAGCAATCAGCCCCAGCATTTT; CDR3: CASRRDSSNQPQHF
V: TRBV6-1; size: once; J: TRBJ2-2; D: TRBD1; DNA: TGTGCCAGCAGTGACGGGACAGCGAACACCGGGGAGCTGTTTTTT; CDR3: CASSDGTANTGELFF
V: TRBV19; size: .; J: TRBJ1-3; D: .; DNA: TGTGCCAGTAGTATAACGGGCTCTGGAAACACCATATATTTT; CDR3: CASSITGSGNTIYF
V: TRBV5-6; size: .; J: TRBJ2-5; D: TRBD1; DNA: TGTGCCAGCAGGAAGATCTACAGGGGGCCACAAGAGACCCAGTACTTC; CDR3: CASRKIYRGPQETQYF
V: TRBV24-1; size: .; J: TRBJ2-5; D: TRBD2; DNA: TGTGCCACCAGTGAGGGAGGGGCGGGCGAGACCCAGTACTTC; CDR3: CATSEGGAGETQYF
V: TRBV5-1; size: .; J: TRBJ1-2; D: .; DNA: TGCGCCAGCAGCTTGGGGAGACAGGTAGCTAACTATGGCTACACCTTC; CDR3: CASSLGRQVANYGYTF
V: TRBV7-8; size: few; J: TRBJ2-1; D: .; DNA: TGTGCCAGCAGCATATTAAGCCAGGGTACCGGCGAGCAGTTCTTC; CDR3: CASSILSQGTGEQFF
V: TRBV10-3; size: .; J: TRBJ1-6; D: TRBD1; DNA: TGTGCCATCAGTGACGCGGGACAGGGGGATTCACCCCTCCACTTT; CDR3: CAISDAGQGDSPLHF
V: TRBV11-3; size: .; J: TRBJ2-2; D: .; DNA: TGTGCCAGCAGCCCCGGGACCGGGGAGCTGTTTTTT; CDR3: CASSPGTGELFF
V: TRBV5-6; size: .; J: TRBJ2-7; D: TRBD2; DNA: TGTGCCAGCAGCCCAGGACTAGCGGCAACCTACGAGCAGTACTTC; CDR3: CASSPGLAATYEQYF
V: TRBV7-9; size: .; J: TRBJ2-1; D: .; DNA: TGTGCCAGCAGCCCCGTGCGTAATGAGCAGTTCTTC; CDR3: CASSPVRNEQFF
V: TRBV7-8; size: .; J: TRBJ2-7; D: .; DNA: TGTGCCAGCAGCAAAGGAGGGTACGGCTACGAGCAGTACTTC; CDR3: CASSKGGYGYEQYF
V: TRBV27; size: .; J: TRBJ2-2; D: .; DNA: TGTGCCAGCAGTAATCAGGCGAACACCGGGGAGCTGTTTTTT; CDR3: CASSNQANTGELFF
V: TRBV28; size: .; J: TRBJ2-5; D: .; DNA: TGTGCCAGCGCCCGGGACCAAGAGACCCAGTACTTC; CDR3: CASARDQETQYF
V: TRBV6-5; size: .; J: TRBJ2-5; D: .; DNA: TGTGCCAGCAGTACGGAAGAGACCCAGTACTTC; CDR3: CASSTEETQYF
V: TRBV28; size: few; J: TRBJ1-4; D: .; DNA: TGTGCCAGCAGTCCCCGCCGAGGTACCGTGTTTTTT; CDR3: CASSPRRGTVFF
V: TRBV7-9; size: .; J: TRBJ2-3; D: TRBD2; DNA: TGTGCCAGCAGCCGGTCTAGCGGAGACACAGATACGCAGTATTTT; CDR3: CASSRSSGDTDTQYF